Included here is one T cell receptor (beta chain) sequence, with context. This specimen comes from a study of T cells in Graves' hyperthyroidism and ophthalmopathy. RNA transcripts served as the template for amplifying TCR beta CDR3 regions. Carried out on the TCR CDR3, a first-round RT-PCR used the HTBI primer set. TCRdb re-analysed the multiplex PCR reads in MiXCR, keeping a single row per CDR3 protein. The sample gives approximately 560,000 distinct CDR3 sequences, around 14% of which show up once; around 7.8% is in the top ten. V lost 0 bases and J 0 bases, leaving 11 bases between the germline ends. The CDR3 covers 16 residues. Germline assignment: CDR1 SGHRS and CDR2 YFSETQ.

This chain links TRBV5-1 with TRBJ2-3; D remains unclear. The sample was blood. This TCR derives from a woman aged 25-40 years with Graves' hyperthyroidism. The chain's CDR3 is CASSLVVATSTDTQYF. CDR3 sequence (DNA): TGCGCCAGCAGCTTGGTTGTGGCGACAAGCACAGATACGCAGTATTTT.